The 2 T cell receptor beta chains presented below share a single source sample, sequenced in a study of T cell changes during pregnancy in multiple sclerosis. The protocol was immunoSEQ multiplex PCR, while the TCRdb copy is restricted to in-frame clones and leaves out a portion. The sample records 71,000 or so clones, approximately 90% being singletons. The material sequenced was peripheral blood, taken in the third trimester of pregnancy. These receptors were obtained from a female donor with multiple sclerosis, enrolled in a pregnancy study.

The V call is TRBV7-8, the J call TRBJ2-1; D perhaps matches TRBD2 (6 bases). Trimming took off 5 bases at V and 7 bases at J, with 18 bases between the two ends. Germline CDR1 is SGHVS and CDR2 is FQNEAQ. There are 15 residues in the CDR3. The CDR3 bases are TGTGCCAGCAGCCCCTGGATGCGGGGAGATAATGAGCAGTTCTTC. Protein sequence: CASSPWMRGDNEQFF. The whole variable domain, remainder taken from reference TRBV7-8 and TRBJ2-1, is GAGVSQSPRYKVAKRGQDVALRCDPISGHVSLFWYQQALGQGPEFLTYFQNEAQLDKSGLPSDRFFAERPEGSVSTLKIQRTQQEDSAVYLCASSPWMRGDNEQFFGPGTRLTVL.

The gene calls are TRBV7-2 and TRBJ2-5, with D possibly being TRBD1 (6 bases). The CDR3 is made up of 15 amino acids. Germline lookup yields CDR1 SGHTA and CDR2 FQGNSA. The V end was cut by 5 bases, the J end by 6 bases, with 19 bases between. CDR3 sequence: CASSRVDRKEQTQYF. The CDR3 DNA reads as TGTGCCAGCAGCCGCGTCGACAGGAAAGAACAGACCCAGTACTTC.